A single sample is the source of the 13 T cell receptor beta chains below, sequenced in a study of blood T cell repertoires in COVID-19. This table comes from immunoSEQ multiplex PCR, and its TCRdb copy is limited to in-frame clones, with some not included. Seen here are 140,000 to 150,000 clones, approximately 80% observed once, and the top ten hold about 3%. The sample taken for sequencing was peripheral blood. The receptors here all came from a woman in her thirties or forties with active or convalescent COVID-19.

This clone was picked up a small number of times. The J gene is TRBJ2-7, the V gene TRBV28; 10 positions agree with TRBD1. Germline V gene data show CDR1 as MDHEN and CDR2 as SYDVKM. The CDR3 is 16 residues long. V trimming: 5 bases; J trimming: 4 bases; junction bases outside the gene matches: 11. CDR3 amino acids: CASSPPGQGIVYEQYF. In DNA, the CDR3 is TGTGCCAGCAGTCCACCGGGACAGGGGATCGTATACGAGCAGTACTTC. The full variable domain, with the rest looked up from reference TRBV28 and TRBJ2-7, is DVKVTQSSRYLVKRTGEKVFLECVQDMDHENMFWYRQDPGLGLRLIYFSYDVKMKEKGDIPEGYSVSREKKERFSLILESASTNQTSMYLCASSPPGQGIVYEQYFGPGTRLTVT.

The chain employs TRBV5-6 and TRBJ1-3; 8 bases agree with TRBD1. The germline CDR1 and CDR2 sequences are SGHDT and YYEEEE. The CDR3 runs 15 residues. Trimming removed 2 bases from V and 2 bases from J; junction bases left unmatched: 3. Written as DNA, the CDR3 is TGTGCCAGCAGCTTAGGACAGGGCACTGGAAACACCATATATTTT. It yields the protein CASSLGQGTGNTIYF.

V gene TRBV9 combines with J gene TRBJ2-2, with D hard to call. The V gene lost 4 bases and the J gene lost 4 bases, with 8 bases spanning the gap. The CDR3 has 13 amino acids. The V gene's germline CDR1 is SGDLS and CDR2 YYNGEE. The CDR3, as DNA: TGTGCCAGCAGCCCGAGTTCCACCGGGGAGCTGTTTTTT. Translation gives CASSPSSTGELFF. Complete variable domain (other parts from reference TRBV9 and TRBJ2-2): DSGVTQTPKHLITATGQRVTLRCSPRSGDLSVYWYQQSLDQGLQFLIQYYNGEERAKGNILERFSAQQFPDLHSELNLSSLELGDSALYFCASSPSSTGELFFGEGSRLTVL.

V is TRBV9 and J is TRBJ2-3; D gene unclear. Germline loops: CDR1 SGDLS, CDR2 YYNGEE. The CDR3 runs 12 residues. The V and J ends lost 1 base and 5 bases respectively, with 5 bases between them. CDR3 region: CASSVHQDTQYF. CDR3 in DNA: TGTGCCAGCAGCGTACATCAAGATACGCAGTATTTT.

The chain employs TRBV7-2 and TRBJ2-1, with D possibly being TRBD2 (5 bases). Germline V gives CDR1 SGHTA, CDR2 FQGNSA. The CDR3 has 13 residues. Trimming stripped 5 bases from V and 8 bases from J, with 13 bases between. In nucleotides, the CDR3 is TGTGCCAGCAGCCCGCGACTCGGGGATGAGCAGTTCTTC. Translation: CASSPRLGDEQFF.

This chain joins TRBV9 and TRBJ1-6; 7 bases line up with TRBD1. Trimming took 4 bases from V and 8 from J; bases not matched to a gene: 9. Germline V gene sequence: CDR1 SGDLS, CDR2 YYNGEE. The CDR3 has 15 residues. The CDR3, as DNA: TGTGCCAGCAGCCATAACAGGGGCCGTCATTCACCCCTCCACTTT. Translation gives CASSHNRGRHSPLHF.

The J gene is TRBJ2-1, the V gene TRBV5-1; 10 nucleotides agree with TRBD2. The CDR3 totals 16 residues. Germline V gives CDR1 SGHRS, CDR2 YFSETQ. The V and J ends lost 1 base and 3 bases, in that order; junction bases with no gene match: 4. The CDR3 sequence: CASSLTSGTVYNEQFF. The CDR3 DNA follows: TGCGCCAGCAGCTTGACTAGCGGGACAGTCTACAATGAGCAGTTCTTC.

The genes are TRBV6-1 and TRBJ1-4, with 7 bases that match TRBD1. Germline V gene data show CDR1 as MNHNS and CDR2 as SASEGT. CDR3 size: 18 residues. J was trimmed by 0 bases and V by 1 base; bases with no gene match: 8. The CDR3 DNA follows: TGTGCCAGCAGTGAAGGGAGGACAGGTGAACCAACTAATGAAAAACTGTTTTTT. Translated: CASSEGRTGEPTNEKLFF.

The V call is TRBV5-6, the J call TRBJ2-7; D may be TRBD1 (5 bases). CDR1 is SGHDT and CDR2 is YYEEEE in the germline V gene. V was shortened by 0 bases and J by 3 bases, with 16 bases between the two germline ends. The CDR3 covers 16 residues. The CDR3 DNA follows: TGTGCCAGCAGCTTGGCCGCTCGCAGGGATGGCTACGAGCAGTACTTC. Its translation is CASSLAARRDGYEQYF.

This clone was found a few times. This chain uses TRBV6-5 with TRBJ2-7, with D perhaps matching TRBD1 (6 bases). V was shortened by 10 bases and J by 3 bases, with 10 bases between the two germline ends. The CDR3 is 11 amino acids. Germline V lookup: CDR1 MNHEY, CDR2 SVGAGI. CDR3 DNA: TGTGCCACAGGGGTTAACTACGAGCAGTACTTC. Protein product: CATGVNYEQYF.

The V gene is TRBV6-4, the J gene TRBJ2-1, with no clear D. CDR1 MRHNA and CDR2 SNTAGT come from the germline V gene. This CDR3 comprises 14 residues. V shed 0 bases and J shed 5 bases, with 8 bases lying between them. This CDR3 reads CASSDSIIDNEQFF. The CDR3 bases are TGTGCCAGCAGTGACTCGATAATAGACAATGAGCAGTTCTTC.

The rearrangement uses TRBV27 and TRBJ2-7, with 8 bases identical to TRBD1. V lost 5 bases and J lost 3; bases outside the gene matches: 6. In germline, CDR1 is MNHEY, CDR2 SMNVEV (reference sequence). The CDR3 has 14 residues. The CDR3 sequence: CASSLDRALYEQYF. The CDR3 nucleotides are TGTGCCAGCAGTCTGGACAGGGCGCTCTACGAGCAGTACTTC.

This chain joins TRBV21-1 and TRBJ2-4; the D call of TRBD2 is as the table states it, not checked on the DNA. TRBV21-1 is a recognized pseudogene. The CDR3 sequence is 17 residues long. The CDR3 region is CASSKGEQDRRFGIQYF. CDR3 sequence (DNA): TGTGCCAGCAGCAAAGGGGAGCAGGACCGTCGTTTTGGCATTCAGTACTTC.